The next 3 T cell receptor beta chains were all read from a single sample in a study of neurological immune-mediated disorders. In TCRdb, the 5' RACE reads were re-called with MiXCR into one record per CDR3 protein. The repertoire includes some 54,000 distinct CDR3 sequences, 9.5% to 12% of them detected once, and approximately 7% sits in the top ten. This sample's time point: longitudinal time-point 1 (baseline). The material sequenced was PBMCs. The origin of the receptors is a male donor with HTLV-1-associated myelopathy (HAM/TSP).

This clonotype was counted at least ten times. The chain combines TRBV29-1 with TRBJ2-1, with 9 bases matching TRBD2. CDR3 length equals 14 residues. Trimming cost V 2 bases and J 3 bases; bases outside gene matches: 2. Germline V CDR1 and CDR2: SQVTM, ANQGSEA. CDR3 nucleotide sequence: TGCAGCGTTGAACGGCGGGGGGGCTACAATGAGCAGTTCTTC. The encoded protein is CSVERRGGYNEQFF.

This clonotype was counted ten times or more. The CDR3 is CASSLGPYYGYTF. DNA for the CDR3: TGTGCCAGCAGCTTAGGGCCTTACTATGGCTACACCTTC. V usage is TRBV7-9 and J usage is TRBJ1-2, with D hard to call. V was pared by 1 base and J by 3 bases, with 6 bases between. The CDR3 runs 13 residues. The germline V gene encodes CDR1 SEHNR and CDR2 FQNEAQ (reference sequence).

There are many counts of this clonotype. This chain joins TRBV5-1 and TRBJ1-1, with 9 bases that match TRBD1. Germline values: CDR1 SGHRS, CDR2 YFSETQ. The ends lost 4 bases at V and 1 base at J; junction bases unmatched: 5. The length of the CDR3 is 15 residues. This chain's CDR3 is CASSQQGAGNTEAFF. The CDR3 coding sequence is TGCGCCAGCAGCCAACAGGGGGCTGGGAACACTGAAGCTTTCTTT.